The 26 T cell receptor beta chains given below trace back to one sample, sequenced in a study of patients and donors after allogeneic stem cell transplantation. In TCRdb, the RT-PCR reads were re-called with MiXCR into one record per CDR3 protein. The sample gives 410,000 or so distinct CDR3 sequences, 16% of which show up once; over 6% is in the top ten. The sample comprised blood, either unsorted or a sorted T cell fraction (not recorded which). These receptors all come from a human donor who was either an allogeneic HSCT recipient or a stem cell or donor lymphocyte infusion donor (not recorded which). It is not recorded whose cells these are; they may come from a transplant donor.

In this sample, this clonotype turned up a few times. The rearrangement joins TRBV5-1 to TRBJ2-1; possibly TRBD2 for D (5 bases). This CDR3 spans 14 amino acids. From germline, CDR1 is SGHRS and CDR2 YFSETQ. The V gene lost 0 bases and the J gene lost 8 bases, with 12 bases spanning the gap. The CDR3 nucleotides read TGCGCCAGCAGCTTGGAGAAAGGAGGAGATGAGCAGTTCTTC. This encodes CASSLEKGGDEQFF. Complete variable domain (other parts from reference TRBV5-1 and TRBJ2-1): KAGVTQTPRYLIKTRGQQVTLSCSPISGHRSVSWYQQTPGQGLQFLFEYFSETQRNKGNFPGRFSGRQFSNSRSEMNVSTLELGDSALYLCASSLEKGGDEQFFGPGTRLTVL.

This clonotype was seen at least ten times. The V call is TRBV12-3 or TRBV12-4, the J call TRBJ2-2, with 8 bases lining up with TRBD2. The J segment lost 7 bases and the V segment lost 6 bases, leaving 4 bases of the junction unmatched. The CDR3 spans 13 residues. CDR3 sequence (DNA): TGTGCCAGCAGCCGTAGCGGGGTCGGGGAGCTGTTTTTT. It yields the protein CASSRSGVGELFF.

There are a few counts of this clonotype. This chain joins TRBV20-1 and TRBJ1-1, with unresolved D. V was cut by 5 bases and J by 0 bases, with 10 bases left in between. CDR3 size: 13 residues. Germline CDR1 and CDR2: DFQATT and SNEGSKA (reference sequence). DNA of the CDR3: TGCAGTGCTCCCCGGACTCTGAACACTGAAGCTTTCTTT. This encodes CSAPRTLNTEAFF.

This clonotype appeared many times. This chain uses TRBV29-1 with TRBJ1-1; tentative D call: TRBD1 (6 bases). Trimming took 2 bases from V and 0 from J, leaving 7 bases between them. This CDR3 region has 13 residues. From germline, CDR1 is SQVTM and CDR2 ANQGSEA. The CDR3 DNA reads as TGCAGCGTTGAATGGACAGTGAACACTGAAGCTTTCTTT. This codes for CSVEWTVNTEAFF.

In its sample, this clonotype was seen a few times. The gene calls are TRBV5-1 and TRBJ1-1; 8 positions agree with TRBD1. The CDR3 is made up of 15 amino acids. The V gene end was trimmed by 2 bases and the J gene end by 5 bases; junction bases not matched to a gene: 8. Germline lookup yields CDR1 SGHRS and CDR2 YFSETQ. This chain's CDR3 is CASSLETGGETEAFF. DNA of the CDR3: TGCGCCAGCAGCTTAGAAACAGGGGGAGAGACTGAAGCTTTCTTT.

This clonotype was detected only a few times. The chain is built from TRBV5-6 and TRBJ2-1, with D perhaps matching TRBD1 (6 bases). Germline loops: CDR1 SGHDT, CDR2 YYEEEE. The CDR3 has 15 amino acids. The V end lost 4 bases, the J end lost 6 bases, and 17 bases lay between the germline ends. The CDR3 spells CASSPPDRYGNEQFF. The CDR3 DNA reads TGTGCCAGCAGCCCCCCCGACAGGTATGGCAATGAGCAGTTCTTC.

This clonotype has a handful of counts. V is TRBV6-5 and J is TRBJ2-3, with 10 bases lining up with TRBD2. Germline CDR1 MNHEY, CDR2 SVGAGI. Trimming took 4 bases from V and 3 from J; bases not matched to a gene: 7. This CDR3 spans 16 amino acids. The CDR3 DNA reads TGTGCCAGCAGTTCTAGCGGGAGAGGAGGAACAGATACGCAGTATTTT. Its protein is CASSSSGRGGTDTQYF.

Written as DNA, the CDR3 is TGTGCCAGCAGCTTAGTTTCAGGGAGCAATCAGCCCCAGCATTTT. Translating gives CASSLVSGSNQPQHF. This chain links TRBV7-9 with TRBJ1-5; possible D gene TRBD1, 5 bases. V was trimmed by 1 base and J by 1 base, leaving 8 bases between them. CDR3 length: 15 residues. Germline CDR1 SEHNR, CDR2 FQNEAQ (reference sequence).

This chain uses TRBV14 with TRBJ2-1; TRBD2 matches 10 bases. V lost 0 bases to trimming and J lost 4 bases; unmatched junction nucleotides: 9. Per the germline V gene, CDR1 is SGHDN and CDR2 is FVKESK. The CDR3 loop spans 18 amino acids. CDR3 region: CASSQEGLAGVQYNEQFF. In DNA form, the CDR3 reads TGTGCCAGCAGCCAAGAAGGGCTAGCGGGAGTGCAATACAATGAGCAGTTCTTC. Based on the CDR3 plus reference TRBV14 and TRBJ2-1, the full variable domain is EAGVTQFPSHSVIEKGQTVTLRCDPISGHDNLYWYRRVMGKEIKFLLHFVKESKQDESGMPNNRFLAERTGGTYSTLKVQPAELEDSGVYFCASSQEGLAGVQYNEQFFGPGTRLTVL.

CDR3 coding DNA: TGTGCCAGCAGTTATCCCGGGGGACTAGCGCCCAGCTCCTACAATGAGCAGTTCTTC. Residues: CASSYPGGLAPSSYNEQFF. This rearrangement joins TRBV6-2 or TRBV6-3 to TRBJ2-1; TRBD2 matches 10 bases. Germline values: CDR1 MNHEY, CDR2 SVGEGT. J lost 0 bases, V lost 3 bases, and 11 bases had no gene match. The CDR3 is made up of 19 amino acids.

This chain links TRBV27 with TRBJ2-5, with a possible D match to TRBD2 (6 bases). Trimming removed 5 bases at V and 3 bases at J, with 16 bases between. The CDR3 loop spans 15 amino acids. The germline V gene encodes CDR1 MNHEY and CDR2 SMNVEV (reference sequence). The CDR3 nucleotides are TGTGCCAGCAGTAAGGTGGCCGGGGGAGAAGAGACCCAGTACTTC. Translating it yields CASSKVAGGEETQYF.

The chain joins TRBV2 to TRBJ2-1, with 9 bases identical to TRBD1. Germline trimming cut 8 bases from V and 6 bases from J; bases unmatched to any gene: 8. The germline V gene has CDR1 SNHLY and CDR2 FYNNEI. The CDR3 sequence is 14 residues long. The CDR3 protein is CASGEQGAGNEQFF. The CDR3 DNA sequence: TGTGCCAGCGGCGAACAGGGGGCAGGCAATGAGCAGTTCTTC.

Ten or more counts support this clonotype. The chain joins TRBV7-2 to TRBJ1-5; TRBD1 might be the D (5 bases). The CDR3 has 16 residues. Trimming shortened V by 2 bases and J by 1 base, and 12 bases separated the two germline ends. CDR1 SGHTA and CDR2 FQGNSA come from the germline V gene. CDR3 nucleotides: TGTGCCAGCAGCTTATTCGGGGGAGGGAGCAATCAGCCCCAGCATTTT. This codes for CASSLFGGGSNQPQHF.

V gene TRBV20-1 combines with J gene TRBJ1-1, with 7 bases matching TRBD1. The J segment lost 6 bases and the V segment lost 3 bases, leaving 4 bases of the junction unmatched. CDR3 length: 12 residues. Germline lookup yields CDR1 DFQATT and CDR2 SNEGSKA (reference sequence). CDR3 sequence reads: CSARTGPPEAFF. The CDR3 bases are TGCAGTGCTAGGACAGGGCCCCCTGAAGCTTTCTTT.

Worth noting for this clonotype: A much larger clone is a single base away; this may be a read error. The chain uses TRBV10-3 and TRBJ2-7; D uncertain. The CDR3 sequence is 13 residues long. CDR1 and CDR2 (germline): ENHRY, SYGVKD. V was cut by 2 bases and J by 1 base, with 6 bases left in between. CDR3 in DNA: TGTGCCATCAGTGAGGCGGTTTCCTACGAGCAGTACTTC. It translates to CAISEAVSYEQYF.

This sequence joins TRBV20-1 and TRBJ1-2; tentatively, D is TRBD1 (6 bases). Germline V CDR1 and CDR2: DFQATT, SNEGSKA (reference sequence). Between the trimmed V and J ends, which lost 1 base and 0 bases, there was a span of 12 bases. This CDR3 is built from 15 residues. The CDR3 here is CSARGEQGTNYGYTF. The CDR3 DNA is TGCAGTGCTAGAGGCGAACAGGGTACTAACTATGGCTACACCTTC.

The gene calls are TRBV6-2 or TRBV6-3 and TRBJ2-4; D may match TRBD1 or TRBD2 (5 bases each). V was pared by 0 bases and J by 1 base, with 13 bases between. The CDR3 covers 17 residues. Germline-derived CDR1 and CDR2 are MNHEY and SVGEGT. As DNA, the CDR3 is TGTGCCAGCAGTTACTCGAGGGACCACGTCGCCAAAAACATTCAGTACTTC. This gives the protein CASSYSRDHVAKNIQYF.

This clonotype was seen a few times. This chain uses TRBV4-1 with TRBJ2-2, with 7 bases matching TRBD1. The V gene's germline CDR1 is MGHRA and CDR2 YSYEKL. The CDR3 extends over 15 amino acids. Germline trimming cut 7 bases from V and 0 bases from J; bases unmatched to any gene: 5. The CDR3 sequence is CASKQGVANTGELFF. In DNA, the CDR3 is TGCGCCAGCAAGCAGGGGGTCGCGAACACCGGGGAGCTGTTTTTT.

The CDR3 DNA reads as TGTGCCAGCAGGAATGAACGAGAGAACCCTTACAATGAGCAGTTCTTC. Translation gives CASRNERENPYNEQFF. J is TRBJ2-1 and V is TRBV2; D ambiguous. Germline loops: CDR1 SNHLY, CDR2 FYNNEI. The CDR3 is 16 residues long. V gave up 6 bases and J gave up 4 bases, with 19 bases separating them. The full variable domain, in which reference TRBV2 and TRBJ2-1 provide the parts outside the CDR3, is EPEVTQTPSHQVTQMGQEVILRCVPISNHLYFYWYRQILGQKVEFLVSFYNNEISEKSEIFDDQFSVERPDGSNFTLKIRSTKLEDSAMYFCASRNERENPYNEQFFGPGTRLTVL.

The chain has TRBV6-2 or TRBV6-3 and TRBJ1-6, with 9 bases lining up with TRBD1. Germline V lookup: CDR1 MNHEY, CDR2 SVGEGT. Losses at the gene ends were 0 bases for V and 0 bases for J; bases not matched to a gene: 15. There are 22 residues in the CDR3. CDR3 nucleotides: TGTGCCAGCAGTTACTCGTCCCCCACAGGGGGCCTCCTGAGCTCCTATAATTCACCCCTCCACTTT. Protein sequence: CASSYSSPTGGLLSSYNSPLHF.

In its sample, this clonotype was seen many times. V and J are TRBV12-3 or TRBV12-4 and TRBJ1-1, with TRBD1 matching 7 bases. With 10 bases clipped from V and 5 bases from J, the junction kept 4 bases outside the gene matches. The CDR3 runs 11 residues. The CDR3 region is CAIQGGTEAFF. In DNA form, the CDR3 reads TGTGCCATCCAGGGGGGGACTGAAGCTTTCTTT.

In nucleotides, the CDR3 is TGTGCCAGCAGCCCTGCGTGGACTAGCGGCTACGAGCAGTACTTC. Translating gives CASSPAWTSGYEQYF. The gene calls are TRBV5-4 and TRBJ2-7; TRBD2 aligns across 10 bases. There are 15 residues in the CDR3. CDR1 and CDR2 (germline): SGHNT, YYREEE (reference sequence). V gave up 4 bases and J gave up 3 bases; unmatched junction bases: 7. Supplemented by reference TRBV5-4 and TRBJ2-7, the full variable domain reads ETGVTQSPTHLIKTRGQQVTLRCSSQSGHNTVSWYQQALGQGPQFIFQYYREEENGRGNFPPRFSGLQFPNYSSELNVNALELDDSALYLCASSPAWTSGYEQYFGPGTRLTVT.

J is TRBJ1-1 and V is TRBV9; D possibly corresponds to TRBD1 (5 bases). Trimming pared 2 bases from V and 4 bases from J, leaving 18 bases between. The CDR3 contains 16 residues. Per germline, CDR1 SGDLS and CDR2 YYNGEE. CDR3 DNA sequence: TGTGCCAGCAGCGTTTCGACGGGGGTATTGGGCACTGAAGCTTTCTTT. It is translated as CASSVSTGVLGTEAFF.

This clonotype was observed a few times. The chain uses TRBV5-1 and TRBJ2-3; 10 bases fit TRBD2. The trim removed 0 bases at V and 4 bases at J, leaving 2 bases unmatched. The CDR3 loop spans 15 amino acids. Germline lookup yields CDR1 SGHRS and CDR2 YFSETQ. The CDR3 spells CASSLERGGSDTQYF. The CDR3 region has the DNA TGCGCCAGCAGCTTGGAGCGGGGGGGGTCAGATACGCAGTATTTT.

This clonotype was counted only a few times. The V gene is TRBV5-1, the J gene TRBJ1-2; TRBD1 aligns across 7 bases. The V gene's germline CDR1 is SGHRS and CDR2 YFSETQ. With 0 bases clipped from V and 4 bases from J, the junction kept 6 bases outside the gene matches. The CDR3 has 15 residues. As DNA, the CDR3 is TGCGCCAGCAGCTTGGTCGCAGGGGGAAGCTATGGCTACACCTTC. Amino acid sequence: CASSLVAGGSYGYTF.

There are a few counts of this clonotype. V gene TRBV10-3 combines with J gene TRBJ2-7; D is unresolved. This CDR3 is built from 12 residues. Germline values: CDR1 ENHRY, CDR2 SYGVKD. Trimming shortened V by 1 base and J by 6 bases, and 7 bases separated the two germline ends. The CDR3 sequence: CAISELLPEQYF. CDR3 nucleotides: TGTGCCATCAGTGAGTTGCTTCCCGAGCAGTACTTC.